The next 10 T cell receptor beta chains were all read from a single sample in a study of blood T cell repertoires in COVID-19. The repertoire was sequenced with immunoSEQ multiplex PCR; TCRdb's copy has only in-frame clones and lacks some. The sample records over 200,000 clones, roughly 85% being singletons. The sample comprised peripheral blood. These receptor sequences come from a man between 25 and 39 years old who had recovered from COVID-19.

The rearrangement joins TRBV7-9 to TRBJ2-4, with D tentatively TRBD2 (5 bases). The CDR3 covers 17 residues. Trimming cost V 8 bases and J 0 bases, with 20 bases left between them. In germline, CDR1 is SEHNR, CDR2 FQNEAQ (reference sequence). The CDR3 region is CASSPREGLLAKNIQYF. The CDR3 DNA sequence: TGTGCCAGCTCCCCCCGCGAGGGCCTACTAGCCAAAAACATTCAGTACTTC.

The chain is built from TRBV29-1 and TRBJ2-2; TRBD2 might be the D (5 bases). Germline values: CDR1 SQVTM, CDR2 ANQGSEA. The CDR3 loop spans 14 amino acids. V lost 5 bases and J lost 0, with 10 bases in between. DNA for the CDR3: TGCAGCGTTATCCGAGCGGCGAACACCGGGGAGCTGTTTTTT. This translates into CSVIRAANTGELFF.

DNA for the CDR3: TGTGCCTGGACCAAAGGGGCAGGGATAAATGAGCAGTTCTTC. Amino acids: CAWTKGAGINEQFF. V gene TRBV30 combines with J gene TRBJ2-1; weak D call: TRBD1 (5 bases). Trimming took off 4 bases at V and 7 bases at J, with 17 bases between the two ends. Germline CDR1 GTSNPN, CDR2 SVGIG (reference sequence). This CDR3 is built from 14 residues.

The V gene is TRBV11-3, the J gene TRBJ2-3; 7 nucleotides line up with TRBD2. The CDR3 runs 14 residues. V trimming: 3 bases; J trimming: 2 bases; junction bases outside the gene matches: 2. Germline V gives CDR1 SGHNT, CDR2 YENEEA. The DNA of the CDR3 is TGTGCCAGCAGCTTGGGGGGGACCACAGATACGCAGTATTTT. Translation gives CASSLGGTTDTQYF. The entire variable domain, with the rest obtained from reference TRBV11-3 and TRBJ2-3, is as follows: EAGVVQSPRYKIIEKKQPVAFWCNPISGHNTLYWYLQNLGQGPELLIRYENEEAVDDSQLPKDRFSAERLKGVDSTLKIQPAELGDSAVYLCASSLGGTTDTQYFGPGTRLTVL.

As concerns this clone: The same CDR3 is also encoded by other DNA sequences in this sample. The chain carries TRBV5-6 and TRBJ1-2; D may be TRBD1 (5 bases). The length of the CDR3 is 11 residues. CDR1 and CDR2 (germline): SGHDT, YYEEEE. V gave up 3 bases and J gave up 8 bases, with 8 bases separating them. CDR3 nucleotides: TGTGCCAGCAGCTGGGGGGGAGGCTACACCTTC. It encodes CASSWGGGYTF.

This clone appeared once. This rearrangement joins TRBV11-3 to TRBJ2-3; D may be TRBD2 (6 bases). The CDR3 is made up of 14 amino acids. The V end lost 0 bases, the J end lost 5 bases, and 9 bases lay between the germline ends. Germline-derived CDR1 and CDR2 are SGHNT and YENEEA. The CDR3 spells CASSLDPRGDTQYF. In DNA, the CDR3 is TGTGCCAGCAGCTTAGATCCGCGGGGAGATACGCAGTATTTT.

The chain is built from TRBV11-2 and TRBJ2-3, with D possibly TRBD1 on 5 matching bases. The CDR3 extends over 14 amino acids. V shed 0 bases and J shed 5 bases, with 9 bases lying between them. The V gene's germline CDR1 is SGHAT and CDR2 FQNNGV. The CDR3 is CASSLDRVGDTQYF. CDR3 in DNA: TGTGCCAGCAGCTTAGACAGGGTTGGAGATACGCAGTATTTT.

This rearrangement joins TRBV27 to TRBJ1-4; possibly TRBD1 for D (6 bases). V was trimmed by 6 bases and J by 8 bases, leaving 16 bases between them. The CDR3 has 14 amino acids. The V gene's germline CDR1 is MNHEY and CDR2 SMNVEV (reference sequence). The CDR3 loop reads CASRPGTQREKLFF. The CDR3 DNA is TGTGCCAGCAGACCCGGGACACAACGCGAAAAACTGTTTTTT.

V and J are TRBV28 and TRBJ2-1; 7 bases align to TRBD1. Losses at the gene ends were 4 bases for V and 4 bases for J; bases not matched to a gene: 7. The CDR3 spans 15 residues. Germline V gene sequence: CDR1 MDHEN, CDR2 SYDVKM. The chain's CDR3 is CASSYPGQTYNEQFF. DNA for the CDR3: TGTGCCAGCAGTTATCCGGGACAGACTTACAATGAGCAGTTCTTC.

J is TRBJ2-2 and V is TRBV24-1, with 8 bases aligning to TRBD1. CDR1 and CDR2 from the germline V gene are KGHDR and SFDVKD. The CDR3 runs to 14 residues. V was pared by 7 bases and J by 1 base, with 1 base of the junction left unmatched. This chain's CDR3 is CATRDRENTGELFF. The CDR3 region has the DNA TGTGCCACCAGGGACAGGGAGAACACCGGGGAGCTGTTTTTT.